These 21 T cell receptor beta chains came from one sample sequenced in a study of cytomegalovirus exposure and HLA in healthy donors. The PCR made use of 60 Vbeta and 13 Jbeta primers. TCRdb's copy holds only in-frame clones and misses some; the assay was immunoSEQ multiplex PCR. This sample has about 180,000 clones, with roughly four fifths found just once. Sequencing input: PBMCs. The receptors come from a woman in her late teens or twenties in good health and CMV-seropositive.

This clone has more than one count but fewer than ten. The V and J genes are TRBV4-1 and TRBJ2-3; D possibly corresponds to TRBD1 (5 bases). The germline CDR1 and CDR2 sequences are MGHRA and YSYEKL. The CDR3 length is 13 residues. V was clipped by 7 bases and J by 3 bases, with 11 bases between them. DNA of the CDR3: TGCGCCAGCACGGACACTCGAACAGATACGCAGTATTTT. Its translation is CASTDTRTDTQYF.

This clone was seen only once. CDR3 protein: CASSQGRTKNTGELFF. The DNA of the CDR3 is TGTGCCAGCAGCCAAGGCAGGACTAAAAACACCGGGGAGCTGTTTTTT. The chain combines TRBV7-8 with TRBJ2-2; possibly TRBD2 for D (6 bases). The CDR3 covers 16 residues. Between the trimmed V and J ends, which lost 5 bases and 2 bases, there was a span of 15 bases. Germline CDR1 is SGHVS and CDR2 is FQNEAQ.

The rearrangement links TRBV18 to TRBJ2-7; 8 nucleotides match TRBD1. The junction had 5 bases not matched to a gene; V was cut back by 5 bases and J by 2 bases. The CDR3 is 14 amino acids. Looked up from germline, CDR1 is KGHSH and CDR2 is LQKENI. The CDR3 bases are TGTGCCAGCTCATTGGGACAGGAGACCTACGAGCAGTACTTC. This translates into CASSLGQETYEQYF.

This chain uses TRBV5-1 with TRBJ2-7; D is perhaps TRBD1 (7 bases). V lost 0 bases to trimming and J lost 2 bases, with 12 bases between them. The CDR3 contains 15 residues. Germline-derived CDR1 and CDR2 are SGHRS and YFSETQ. The CDR3 sequence is CASSLGAGGTYEQYF. CDR3 DNA sequence: TGCGCCAGCAGCTTGGGGGCAGGGGGGACCTACGAGCAGTACTTC.

This clone was recorded a few times. This chain links TRBV4-1 with TRBJ2-1, with D perhaps matching TRBD1 (5 bases). V was clipped by 4 bases and J by 5 bases, with 12 bases between them. The CDR3 has 14 amino acids. CDR1 and CDR2 (germline): MGHRA, YSYEKL. This chain's CDR3 is CASSLVGPDNEQFF. CDR3 bases: TGCGCCAGCAGCCTAGTGGGGCCCGACAATGAGCAGTTCTTC.

Here the CDR3 DNA reads TGTGCCAGCAGCTTTAGACAGGGGGCGTCTCCCCAGCATTTT. Translation gives CASSFRQGASPQHF. The gene calls are TRBV5-6 and TRBJ1-5, with 10 positions matching TRBD1. Germline values: CDR1 SGHDT, CDR2 YYEEEE. The V and J ends lost 2 bases and 10 bases, in that order; junction bases with no gene match: 6. This CDR3 has 14 residues.

A word on this clone: At one of its ends the junction is not consistent with the germline gene, which may arise from a read error. This chain uses TRBV5-1 with TRBJ1-1; tentative D call: TRBD1 (5 bases). The germline V gene has CDR1 SGHRS and CDR2 YFSETQ. The CDR3 runs to 12 residues. CDR3: CASRWTSHLPLF. In nucleotides, the CDR3 is TGCGCCAGCAGGTGGACATCCCACCTCCCTCTCTTT.

Here the CDR3 reads CASSPRGTSGYEQYF. The CDR3 DNA follows: TGTGCCAGCAGTCCAAGGGGGACTAGCGGGTACGAGCAGTACTTC. V is TRBV9 and J is TRBJ2-7; 12 nucleotides agree with TRBD2. J gave up 4 bases and V 5 bases, and 7 bases lay outside the gene matches. CDR1 and CDR2 from the germline V gene are SGDLS and YYNGEE. This CDR3 has 15 amino acids.

The rearrangement joins TRBV5-1 to TRBJ2-1; 8 bases fit TRBD2. CDR1 SGHRS and CDR2 YFSETQ come from the germline V gene. The V gene end was trimmed by 0 bases and the J gene end by 2 bases; junction bases not matched to a gene: 4. The CDR3 runs to 16 residues. CDR3 amino acids: CASSLAGGGTYNEQFF. CDR3 DNA sequence: TGCGCCAGCAGCTTGGCCGGGGGGGGGACCTACAATGAGCAGTTCTTC.

The V and J genes are TRBV7-2 and TRBJ2-7; D is unclear. This CDR3 has 13 residues. The germline V gene has CDR1 SGHTA and CDR2 FQGNSA. V was trimmed by 1 base and J by 3 bases, leaving 7 bases between them. CDR3 DNA: TGTGCCAGCAGCTTAGTAAACAGCTACGAGCAGTACTTC. Protein product: CASSLVNSYEQYF.

The gene calls are TRBV28 and TRBJ2-6; 9 positions agree with TRBD1. V shed 5 bases, J shed 3 bases, and the junction held 8 bases outside the gene matches. The germline gives CDR1 MDHEN, CDR2 SYDVKM. This CDR3 is 17 amino acids long. In DNA, the CDR3 is TGTGCCAGCAGTCCGCCGGACAGGGGTTATGGGGCCAACGTCCTGACTTTC. Translated: CASSPPDRGYGANVLTF.

The V and J genes are TRBV27 and TRBJ2-7, with TRBD1 matching 10 bases. The CDR3 length is 17 residues. V trimming: 5 bases; J trimming: 3 bases; junction bases outside the gene matches: 13. Looked up from germline, CDR1 is MNHEY and CDR2 is SMNVEV (reference sequence). Here the CDR3 reads CASSPGTGDPIFYEQYF. CDR3 in DNA: TGTGCCAGCAGTCCCGGGACAGGGGACCCTATATTCTACGAGCAGTACTTC.

J is TRBJ2-7 and V is TRBV9, with 7 bases that match TRBD1. Trimming at V came to 4 bases and at J to 2 bases, leaving 6 bases not matched to a gene. This CDR3 spans 14 amino acids. Germline assignment: CDR1 SGDLS and CDR2 YYNGEE. CDR3: CASSTQGPTYEQYF. CDR3 DNA: TGTGCCAGCAGCACACAGGGGCCCACCTACGAGCAGTACTTC.

This clone turned up a few times. This rearrangement joins TRBV28 to TRBJ1-6; 7 nucleotides match TRBD1. The junction had 5 bases not matched to a gene; V was cut back by 7 bases and J by 5 bases. CDR3 length: 14 residues. Germline values: CDR1 MDHEN, CDR2 SYDVKM. The CDR3, as DNA: TGTGCCAGCAACCCGACAGGGAATAATTCACCCCTCCACTTT. Encoded protein: CASNPTGNNSPLHF.

The CDR3 protein is CAISAGQGEYEQYF. The CDR3 DNA reads TGTGCCATCAGTGCGGGGCAGGGGGAGTACGAGCAGTACTTC. V gene TRBV10-3 combines with J gene TRBJ2-7; 7 bases map to TRBD1. Germline loops: CDR1 ENHRY, CDR2 SYGVKD. The V and J ends lost 4 bases and 4 bases, in that order; junction bases with no gene match: 7. There are 14 residues in the CDR3.

V gene TRBV18 combines with J gene TRBJ1-2; TRBD1 aligns across 10 bases. Germline assignment: CDR1 KGHSH and CDR2 LQKENI. V was clipped by 2 bases and J by 6 bases; unmatched bases: 6. The CDR3 totals 15 residues. The CDR3 DNA is TGTGCCAGCTCACCAATATTCGACAGGGGGCATGGCTACACCTTC. This codes for CASSPIFDRGHGYTF.

J is TRBJ2-7 and V is TRBV7-2; D is possibly TRBD1 (5 bases). Per the germline V gene, CDR1 is SGHTA and CDR2 is FQGNSA. V lost 1 base, J lost 0 bases, and 13 bases lay in between. CDR3 size: 16 residues. CDR3 protein: CASSLEGYSRSYEQYF. The DNA for the CDR3 is TGTGCCAGCAGCTTAGAGGGGTATTCTCGCTCCTACGAGCAGTACTTC.

J is TRBJ2-5 and V is TRBV5-1; 10 bases agree with TRBD1. Trimming took 4 bases from V and 2 from J; bases not matched to a gene: 5. The germline V gene has CDR1 SGHRS and CDR2 YFSETQ. This CDR3 is built from 15 residues. The CDR3 here is CASSSRDRGQETQYF. CDR3 sequence (DNA): TGCGCCAGCAGCAGCCGGGACAGGGGACAAGAGACCCAGTACTTC.

V and J are TRBV19 and TRBJ1-5; no firm D call. Trimming left V 2 bases short and J 1 base short, with 6 bases between. The germline CDR1 and CDR2 sequences are LNHDA and SQIVND (reference sequence). This CDR3 region has 14 residues. CDR3 amino acids: CASSINSSNQPQHF. CDR3 in DNA: TGTGCCAGTAGTATAAACAGCAGCAATCAGCCCCAGCATTTT.

This clone was seen more than once but under ten times. V and J are TRBV11-2 and TRBJ2-3; TRBD2 matches 10 bases. There are 15 residues in the CDR3. The trim removed 5 bases at V and 2 bases at J, leaving 4 bases unmatched. The germline V gene has CDR1 SGHAT and CDR2 FQNNGV. The CDR3 coding sequence is TGTGCCAGCAGCCCTAGCGGGGGATACACAGATACGCAGTATTTT. Protein sequence: CASSPSGGYTDTQYF.

This sequence joins TRBV9 and TRBJ2-5; D ambiguous. V was trimmed by 0 bases and J by 2 bases, leaving 8 bases between them. This CDR3 is 14 amino acids long. The germline CDR1 and CDR2 sequences are SGDLS and YYNGEE. This CDR3 is CASSVGAEQETQYF. In nucleotides, the CDR3 is TGTGCCAGCAGCGTAGGGGCCGAGCAAGAGACCCAGTACTTC.